Each of the 16 T cell receptor beta chains below was sequenced from the same sample in a study of T cells in Graves' hyperthyroidism and ophthalmopathy (dated by TCRdb to between 2018 and 2021). Libraries were made using multiplex PCR. This sample was sequenced with an Illumina HiSeq 2000. The TCR beta CDR3 regions were amplified from RNA transcripts. The first round of RT-PCR for the TCR CDR3 was performed with the HTBI primer set and the Qiagen OneStep RT-PCR kit. The public sequencing data were trimmed at Q25 with fastp and processed into clonotypes with MiXCR by TCRdb, which kept only in-frame beta chains. Duplicate CDR3 protein sequences are folded into a single record with the most common DNA and genes. Here the sample has 250,000 to 400,000 distinct CDR3 sequences; about an eighth occur a single time. The ten top clones hold 34% of the sample. Input material: blood. These receptors came from a woman in her forties with Graves' ophthalmopathy.

This clonotype was seen repeatedly, ten times or more. The V and J genes are TRBV27 and TRBJ2-7; D is ambiguous. There are 14 residues in the CDR3. The V end lost 4 bases, the J end lost 2 bases, and 12 bases lay between the germline ends. CDR1 MNHEY and CDR2 SMNVEV come from the germline V gene (reference sequence). CDR3 DNA: TGTGCCAGCAGTTCCGACTTGCCCCCCTACGAGCAGTACTTC. Its translation: CASSSDLPPYEQYF.

V is TRBV5-4 and J is TRBJ2-2; 8 bases align to TRBD1. CDR3 length equals 17 residues. CDR1 and CDR2 from the germline V gene are SGHNT and YYREEE (reference sequence). Trimming took 0 bases from V and 7 from J; bases not matched to a gene: 11. The CDR3 DNA is TGTGCCAGCAGCTTGGGGGGCACAGGGGGTAATTTCGGGGAGCTGTTTTTT. Its translation is CASSLGGTGGNFGELFF.

The sample holds many counts of this clonotype. Here the CDR3 DNA reads TGTGCCAGCAGTTTTCTGGGGCGGGTAAGCACTGAAGCTTTCTTT. This gives the protein CASSFLGRVSTEAFF. The rearrangement joins TRBV28 to TRBJ1-1, with D perhaps TRBD1 (5 bases). The germline CDR1 and CDR2 sequences are MDHEN and SYDVKM. This CDR3 comprises 15 residues. Trimming removed 3 bases at V and 4 bases at J, with 15 bases between.

The rearrangement uses TRBV18 and TRBJ1-1; D remains ambiguous. The germline CDR1 and CDR2 sequences are KGHSH and LQKENI. CDR3 length: 13 amino acids. Trimming took 5 bases from V and 5 from J, leaving 12 bases between them. As DNA, the CDR3 is TGTGCCAGCTCAGAAATTCGAGGGACTGAAGCTTTCTTT. The encoded protein is CASSEIRGTEAFF.

Notes on this clonotype: This may arise from a read error, as a much more abundant clone is one base away. J is TRBJ2-1 and V is TRBV7-8; 7 bases are a match to TRBD1. After removal of 4 bases from V and 11 bases from J, the junction contained 11 bases not matched to a gene. There are 14 residues in the CDR3. Germline lookup yields CDR1 SGHVS and CDR2 FQNEAQ. Written as DNA, the CDR3 is TGTGCCAGCAGCTCCATTCGGGACAGCAGGCAGCAGTTCTTC. Encoded protein: CASSSIRDSRQQFF.

This clonotype was recorded many times. This rearrangement joins TRBV7-9 to TRBJ2-3; D is possibly TRBD2 (7 bases). The V gene lost 7 bases and the J gene lost 6 bases, with 26 bases spanning the gap. This CDR3 comprises 17 residues. Germline V gene sequence: CDR1 SEHNR, CDR2 FQNEAQ (reference sequence). CDR3 sequence (DNA): TGTGCCAGCAAAATCGAAGTAAGGCGGGGGCGAACCGATACGCAGTATTTT. As protein: CASKIEVRRGRTDTQYF.

This clonotype has at least ten counts. The V call is TRBV7-9, the J call TRBJ2-3; 8 nucleotides match TRBD2. The V gene end was trimmed by 5 bases and the J gene end by 4 bases; junction bases not matched to a gene: 17. Germline V gives CDR1 SEHNR, CDR2 FQNEAQ (reference sequence). This CDR3 spans 18 amino acids. This chain's CDR3 is CASSTPLLAGLVADTQYF. Written as DNA, the CDR3 is TGTGCCAGCAGCACCCCCCTTTTAGCGGGATTGGTCGCAGATACGCAGTATTTT.

V gene TRBV20-1 combines with J gene TRBJ2-3; D may be TRBD2 (6 bases). V lost 5 bases, J lost 8 bases, and 20 bases lay in between. Germline assignment: CDR1 DFQATT and CDR2 SNEGSKA (reference sequence). The CDR3 sequence is 14 residues long. CDR3 residues: CSAPPHLLGGTQYF. The CDR3 DNA reads as TGCAGTGCTCCCCCACATCTACTCGGGGGTACGCAGTATTTT.

This clonotype was seen only a few times. This chain connects TRBV7-9 to TRBJ1-2; possibly TRBD1 for D (5 bases). Germline V gene data show CDR1 as SEHNR and CDR2 as FQNEAQ (reference sequence). CDR3 length: 16 amino acids. With 1 base removed from V and 2 bases from J, the gap between germline ends came to 14 bases. The CDR3 region has the DNA TGTGCCAGCAGCTTAGTATCTCAGGGCAAGAACTATGGCTACACCTTC. This gives the protein CASSLVSQGKNYGYTF.

The table lists this clonotype with many counts. V gene TRBV12-3 or TRBV12-4 combines with J gene TRBJ2-2; the D is unclear. The V and J ends lost 6 bases and 4 bases respectively, with 3 bases between them. The CDR3 length is 11 residues. The CDR3 region has the DNA TGTGCCAGCAGCACCACCGGGGAGCTGTTTTTT. This codes for CASSTTGELFF.

This clonotype was seen repeatedly, ten times or more. This sequence joins TRBV13 and TRBJ2-3; D gene unclear. This CDR3 has 15 amino acids. CDR1 and CDR2 (germline): PRHDT, FYEKMQ (reference sequence). V was trimmed by 5 bases and J by 4 bases, leaving 16 bases between them. In nucleotides, the CDR3 is TGTGCCAGCAGCACCCGACCCCGGCACCCAGATACGCAGTATTTT. Translating it yields CASSTRPRHPDTQYF.

This clonotype was detected ten times or more. This chain connects TRBV19 to TRBJ1-1; perhaps TRBD1 as D (5 bases). Trimming took off 6 bases at V and 1 base at J, with 12 bases between the two ends. Looked up from germline, CDR1 is LNHDA and CDR2 is SQIVND (reference sequence). The CDR3 sequence is 14 residues long. CDR3 sequence: CASSTGTENTEAFF. Written as DNA, the CDR3 is TGTGCCAGTAGCACCGGGACGGAGAACACTGAAGCTTTCTTT.

This clonotype was counted many times. The chain combines TRBV19 with TRBJ1-2; D unresolved. This CDR3 has 14 amino acids. V was cut by 8 bases and J by 3 bases, with 16 bases left in between. Per germline, CDR1 LNHDA and CDR2 SQIVND (reference sequence). The chain's CDR3 is CASLAPGGYYGYTF. CDR3 DNA sequence: TGTGCCAGTCTAGCCCCAGGAGGGTACTATGGCTACACCTTC.

V is TRBV18 and J is TRBJ1-2, with no clear D. CDR3 length: 13 amino acids. V was shortened by 6 bases and J by 8 bases, with 16 bases between the two germline ends. In germline, CDR1 is KGHSH, CDR2 LQKENI. The CDR3 sequence is CASSTTGLEGYTF. CDR3 DNA sequence: TGTGCCAGCTCGACCACGGGGTTGGAGGGCTACACCTTC.

This clonotype was seen ten or more times. CDR3 nucleotide sequence: TGTGCCAGCAGCTTGTCCCAGGGACCTCTGGATGAGCAGTTCTTC. Its translation is CASSLSQGPLDEQFF. V and J are TRBV7-9 and TRBJ2-1; D is tentatively TRBD1 or TRBD2 (5 bases each). From germline, CDR1 is SEHNR and CDR2 FQNEAQ (reference sequence). Trimming took 3 bases from V and 8 from J, leaving 17 bases between them. The CDR3 has 15 residues. Full variable domain (missing parts from reference TRBV7-9 and TRBJ2-1): DTGVSQNPRHKITKRGQNVTFRCDPISEHNRLYWYRQTLGQGPEFLTYFQNEAQLEKSRLLSDRFSAERPKGSFSTLEIQRTEQGDSAMYLCASSLSQGPLDEQFFGPGTRLTVL.

This clonotype was recorded at least ten times. The gene calls are TRBV27 and TRBJ2-5; TRBD2 matches at 10 bases. Germline-derived CDR1 and CDR2 are MNHEY and SMNVEV (reference sequence). J lost 5 bases, V lost 4 bases, and 19 bases had no gene match. The CDR3 is 19 amino acids. The DNA for the CDR3 is TGTGCCAGCAGTTCCCGACTAGCGGGCCCCTCGACATCGTGGGAGACCCAGTACTTC. This gives the protein CASSSRLAGPSTSWETQYF.